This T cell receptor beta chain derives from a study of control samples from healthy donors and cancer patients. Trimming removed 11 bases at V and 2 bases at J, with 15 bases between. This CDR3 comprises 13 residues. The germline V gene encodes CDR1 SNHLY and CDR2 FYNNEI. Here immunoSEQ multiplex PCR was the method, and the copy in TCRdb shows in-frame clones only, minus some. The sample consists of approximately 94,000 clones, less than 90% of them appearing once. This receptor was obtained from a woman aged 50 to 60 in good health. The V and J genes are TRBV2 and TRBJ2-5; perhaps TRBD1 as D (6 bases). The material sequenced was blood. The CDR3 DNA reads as TGTGCCGACAGGCTTACGATACAAGAGACCCAGTACTTC. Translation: CADRLTIQETQYF.